The T cell receptor beta chain described here comes from a study of cytomegalovirus exposure and HLA in healthy donors. Study results and caveats: It emerged from a later analysis that several of the most significant clusters appeared to be linked to common viral pathogens. TCR beta chains associated with HLA were, in a later analysis, more clonally expanded than equally common others. TCR beta V segments were, for the most part, productive about 87% or about 30% of the time in an earlier analysis.

The PCR had 60 Vbeta and 13 Jbeta primers. Only in-frame clones appear in the TCRdb table, and some are missing; sequencing was by immunoSEQ multiplex PCR. The sample has hundreds of thousands of clones, about 75% seen once. V was shortened by 5 bases and J by 12 bases, with 26 bases between the two germline ends. The CDR3 extends over 15 amino acids. Germline lookup yields CDR1 SGHKS and CDR2 YYEKEE (reference sequence). Note on this clone: Antigen: not known.

The chain couples TRBV5-5 to TRBJ1-1; D ambiguous. Sequencing was carried out using PBMCs. The clonotype comes from a male donor in good health and CMV-seronegative. CDR3 sequence reads: CASSQTLERTGIPFF. CDR3 DNA sequence: TGTGCCAGCAGTCAGACACTGGAACGAACTGGCATACCTTTCTTT.